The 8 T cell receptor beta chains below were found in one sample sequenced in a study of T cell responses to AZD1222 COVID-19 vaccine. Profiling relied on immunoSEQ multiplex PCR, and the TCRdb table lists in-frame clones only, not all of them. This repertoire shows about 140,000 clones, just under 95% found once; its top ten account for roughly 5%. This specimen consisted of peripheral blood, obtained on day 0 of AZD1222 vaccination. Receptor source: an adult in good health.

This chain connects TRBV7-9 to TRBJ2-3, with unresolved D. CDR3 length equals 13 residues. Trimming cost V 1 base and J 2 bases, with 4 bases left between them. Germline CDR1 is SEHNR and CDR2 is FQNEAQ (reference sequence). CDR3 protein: CASSLGATDTQYF. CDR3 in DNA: TGTGCCAGCAGCTTAGGAGCCACAGATACGCAGTATTTT.

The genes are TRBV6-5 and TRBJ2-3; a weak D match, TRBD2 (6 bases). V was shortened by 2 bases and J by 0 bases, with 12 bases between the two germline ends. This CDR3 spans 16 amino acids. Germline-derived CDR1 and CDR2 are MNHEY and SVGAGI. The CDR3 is CASSYEAGPSTDTQYF. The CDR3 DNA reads TGTGCCAGCAGTTACGAAGCGGGCCCTAGCACAGATACGCAGTATTTT.

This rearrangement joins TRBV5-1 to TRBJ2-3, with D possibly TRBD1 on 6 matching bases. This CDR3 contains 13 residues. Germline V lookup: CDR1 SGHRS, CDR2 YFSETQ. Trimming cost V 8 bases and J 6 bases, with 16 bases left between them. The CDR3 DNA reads TGCGCCAGTATAGGACAGTATGGGGATACGCAGTATTTT. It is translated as CASIGQYGDTQYF.

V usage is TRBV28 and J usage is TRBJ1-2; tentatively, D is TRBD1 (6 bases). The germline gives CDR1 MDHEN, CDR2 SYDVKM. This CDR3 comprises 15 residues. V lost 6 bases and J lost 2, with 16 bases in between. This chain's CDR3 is CASRPRGGGNYGYTF. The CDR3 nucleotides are TGTGCCAGCAGGCCCCGTGGAGGGGGAAACTATGGCTACACCTTC.

CDR3 loop: CAISPGTGPPNSPLHF. Written as DNA, the CDR3 is TGTGCCATCAGTCCTGGGACTGGACCACCAAACTCACCCCTCCACTTT. The chain uses TRBV10-3 and TRBJ1-6; weak D call: TRBD1 (5 bases). V gave up 5 bases and J gave up 10 bases, with 21 bases separating them. The V gene's germline CDR1 is ENHRY and CDR2 SYGVKD. The CDR3 spans 16 residues.

CDR3 coding DNA: TGTGCCAGCAGCCAAGTGGGGTCCTACGAGCAGTACTTC. Its translation: CASSQVGSYEQYF. This sequence joins TRBV3-1 (or the pseudogene TRBV3-2) and TRBJ2-7; D not certain. CDR1 and CDR2 (germline): LGHDT, YNNKEL (reference sequence). Trimming left V 1 base short and J 1 base short, with 5 bases between. CDR3 size: 13 residues.

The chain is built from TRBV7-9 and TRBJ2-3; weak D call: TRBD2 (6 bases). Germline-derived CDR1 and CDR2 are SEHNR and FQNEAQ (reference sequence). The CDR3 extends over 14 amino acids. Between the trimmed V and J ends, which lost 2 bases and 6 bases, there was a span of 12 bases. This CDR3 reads CASSLTTSTDTQYF. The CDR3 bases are TGTGCCAGCAGCTTAACGACTAGTACGGATACGCAGTATTTT.

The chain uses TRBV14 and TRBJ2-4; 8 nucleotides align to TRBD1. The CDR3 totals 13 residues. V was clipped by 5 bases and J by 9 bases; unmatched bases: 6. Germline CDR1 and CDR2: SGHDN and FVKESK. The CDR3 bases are TGTGCCAGCAGCATACAGGGGGGCGGCATTCAGTACTTC. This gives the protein CASSIQGGGIQYF. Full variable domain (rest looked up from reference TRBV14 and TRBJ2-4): EAGVTQFPSHSVIEKGQTVTLRCDPISGHDNLYWYRRVMGKEIKFLLHFVKESKQDESGMPNNRFLAERTGGTYSTLKVQPAELEDSGVYFCASSIQGGGIQYFGAGTRLSVL.